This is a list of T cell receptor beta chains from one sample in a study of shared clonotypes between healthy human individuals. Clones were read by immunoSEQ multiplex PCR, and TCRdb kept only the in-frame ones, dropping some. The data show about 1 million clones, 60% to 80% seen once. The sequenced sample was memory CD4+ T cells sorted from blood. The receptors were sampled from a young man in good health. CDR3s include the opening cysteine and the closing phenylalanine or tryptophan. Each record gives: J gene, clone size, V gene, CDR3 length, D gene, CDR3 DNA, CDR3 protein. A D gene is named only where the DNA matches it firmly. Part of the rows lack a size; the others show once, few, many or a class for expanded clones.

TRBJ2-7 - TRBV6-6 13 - TGTGCCAGCAGTTCCGGGCCCTTTTACGAGCAGTACTTC CASSSGPFYEQYF
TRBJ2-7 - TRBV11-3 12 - TGTGCCAGCAGCTTAGATTCTAGCGAGCAGTACTTC CASSLDSSEQYF
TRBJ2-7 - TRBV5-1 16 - TGCGCCAGCAGCCCGGGGTCTACGACTCACTCCTACGAGCAGTACTTC CASSPGSTTHSYEQYF
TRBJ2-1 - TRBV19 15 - TGTGCCAGTAGTATACCTAGCGAGTCCTACAATGAGCAGTTCTTC CASSIPSESYNEQFF
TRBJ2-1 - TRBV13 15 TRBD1 TGTGCCAGCAGCCCGGGACAGGGGATTACGAATGAGCAGTTCTTC CASSPGQGITNEQFF
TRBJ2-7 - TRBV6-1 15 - TGTGCCAGCACTTCCAGCAGGGGCGCTGGTTACGAGCAGTACTTC CASTSSRGAGYEQYF
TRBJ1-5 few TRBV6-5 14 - TGTGCCAGCAGGGGAGGTGGAACAGCTCAGCCCCAGCATTTT CASRGGGTAQPQHF
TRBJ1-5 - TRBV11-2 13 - TGTGCCAGCGGGGCTGGGCATAATCAGCCCCAGCATTTT CASGAGHNQPQHF
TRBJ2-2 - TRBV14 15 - TGTGCCAGCAGCCAACTTACGGGAGTCACCGGGGAGCTGTTTTTT CASSQLTGVTGELFF
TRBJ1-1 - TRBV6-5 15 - TGTGCCAGCAAGGGGTCGTATACTTTGAACACTGAAGCTTTCTTT CASKGSYTLNTEAFF
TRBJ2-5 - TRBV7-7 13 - TGTGCTAGCAGCCTCGGGACTTTGGAGACCCAGTACTTC CASSLGTLETQYF
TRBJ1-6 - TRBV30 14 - TGTGCCTGGAGCCGGGACAAGTATAATTCACCCCTCCACTTT CAWSRDKYNSPLHF
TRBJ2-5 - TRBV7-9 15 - TGTGCCAGCAGCTTAGTTTTGACAGCTCAAGAGACCCAGTACTTC CASSLVLTAQETQYF
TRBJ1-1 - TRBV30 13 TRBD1 TGTGCCTTTAACAGGGGAAGCAACACTGAAGCTTTCTTT CAFNRGSNTEAFF
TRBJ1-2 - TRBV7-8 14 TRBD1 TGTGCCAGCAGCTCCGAACAGGGGACCTATGGCTACACCTTC CASSSEQGTYGYTF
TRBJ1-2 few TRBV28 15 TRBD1 TGTGCCAGCAGTGCACAATCGACAGGGGTGCACGGCTACACCTTC CASSAQSTGVHGYTF
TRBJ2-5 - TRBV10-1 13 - TGCGCCAGCAGTGTGCGGGGATCGGAGACCCAGTACTTC CASSVRGSETQYF
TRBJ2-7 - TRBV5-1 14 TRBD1 TGCGCCAGCAGCGTCGACAGGGGGCTCTACGAGCAGTACTTC CASSVDRGLYEQYF
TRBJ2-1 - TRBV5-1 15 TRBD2 TGCGCCAGCAGGGACGGGACTAGCGCATACAATGAGCAGTTCTTC CASRDGTSAYNEQFF
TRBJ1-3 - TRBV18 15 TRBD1 TGTGCCAGCTCGCGACAGGGACTCTATGGAAACACCATATATTTT CASSRQGLYGNTIYF
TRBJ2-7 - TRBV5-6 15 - TGTGCCAGCAGCCGACGGAGGCTGGACTCCTACGAGCAGTACTTC CASSRRRLDSYEQYF
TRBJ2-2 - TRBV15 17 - TGTGCCACCAGCAGAGACAGGGGACCAGCGGGCACCGGGGAGCTGTTTTTT CATSRDRGPAGTGELFF
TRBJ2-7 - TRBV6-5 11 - TGTGCCAGCAGTAGGGGTTACGAGCAGTACTTC CASSRGYEQYF
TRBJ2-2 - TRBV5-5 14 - TGTGCCAGCAGCGCGGACCTCCGGACCGGGGAGCTGTTTTTT CASSADLRTGELFF
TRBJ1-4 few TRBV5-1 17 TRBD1 TGCGCCAGCAGCTTGGGAGGGACAGGGTCAACTAATGAAAAACTGTTTTTT CASSLGGTGSTNEKLFF
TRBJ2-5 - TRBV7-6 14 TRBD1 TGTGCCAGCAGCTTAACAGGGGCCCAAGAGACCCAGTACTTC CASSLTGAQETQYF
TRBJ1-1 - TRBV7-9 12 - TGTGCCAGCAGCTTCCTAATCACTGAAGCTTTCTTT CASSFLITEAFF
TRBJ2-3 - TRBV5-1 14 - TGCGCCAGCAGCTTGATGCAGGCTTCAGATACGCAGTATTTT CASSLMQASDTQYF
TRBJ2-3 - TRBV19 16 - TGTGCCAGTAGCCCGTTGGGTCCACCCCCCGCAGATACGCAGTATTTT CASSPLGPPPADTQYF
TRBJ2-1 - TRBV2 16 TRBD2 TGTGCCAGCAGTTCACGGACTAGCGGGAGGGGCGGGGAGCAGTTCTTC CASSSRTSGRGGEQFF
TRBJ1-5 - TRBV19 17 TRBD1 TGTGCCAGTAGTATATTGGCAGGGGGCTATAGCAATCAGCCCCAGCATTTT CASSILAGGYSNQPQHF
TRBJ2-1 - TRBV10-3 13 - TGTGCCATCAGTGGGGCGTCCTCGAGTGAGCAGTTCTTC CAISGASSSEQFF
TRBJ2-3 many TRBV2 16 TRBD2 TGTGCCAGCAGGGCCAGACTAGCGGGAGGTGACGATACGCAGTATTTT CASRARLAGGDDTQYF
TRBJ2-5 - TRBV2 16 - TGTGCCAGCACTGCTATGGGACTGCGAACCCAAGAGACCCAGTACTTC CASTAMGLRTQETQYF
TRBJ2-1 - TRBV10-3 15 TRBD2 TGTGCCATCAGTTCCAGGACTAGCGGGGGGTATGAGCAGTTCTTC CAISSRTSGGYEQFF
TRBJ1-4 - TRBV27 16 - TGTGCCAGCTCCCCCCTGAGGACCCCAACTAATGAAAAACTGTTTTTT CASSPLRTPTNEKLFF
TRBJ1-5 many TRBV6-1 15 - TGTGCCAGCAGTGACAGTAAATTCAGGGGACAGCCCCAGCATTTT CASSDSKFRGQPQHF
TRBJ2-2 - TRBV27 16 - TGTGCCAGCAGTTTATCAAACAGGGCGAGCACCGGGGAGCTGTTTTTT CASSLSNRASTGELFF
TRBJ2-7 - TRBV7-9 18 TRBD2 TGTGCCAGCAGCTTATCCGGGAGGGGCGGGATGGTTAACTACGAGCAGTACTTC CASSLSGRGGMVNYEQYF
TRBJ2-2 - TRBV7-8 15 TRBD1 TGTGCCAGCAGCAAAGGGGGACAGATCACCGGGGAGCTGTTTTTT CASSKGGQITGELFF
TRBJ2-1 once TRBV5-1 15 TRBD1 TGCGCCAGCAGCCCCGGACAGGCTACCTACAATGAGCAGTTCTTC CASSPGQATYNEQFF
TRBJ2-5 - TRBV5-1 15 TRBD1 TGCGCCAGCAGCCCCCAGGGGGCCCTCCAAGAGACCCAGTACTTC CASSPQGALQETQYF
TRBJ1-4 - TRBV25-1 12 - TGTGCCACCCAGGGGAACAATGAAAAACTGTTTTTT CATQGNNEKLFF
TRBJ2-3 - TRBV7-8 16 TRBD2 TGTGCCAGCAGCTTAGATAGCGGGGGGCCAGCAGATACGCAGTATTTT CASSLDSGGPADTQYF
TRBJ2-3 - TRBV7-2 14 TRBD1 TGTGCCAGCTTAACAGGGGGCAGGGCAGATACGCAGTATTTT CASLTGGRADTQYF
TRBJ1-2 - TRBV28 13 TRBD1 TGTGCCAGCAGTTCTCAGGGGGCAGGTGGCTACACCTTC CASSSQGAGGYTF
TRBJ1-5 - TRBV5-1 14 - TGCGCCAGCAGCTTGGAGGCTGGCAATCAGCCCCAGCATTTT CASSLEAGNQPQHF
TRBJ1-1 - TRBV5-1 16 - TGCGCCAGCAGCTTGGCCCTTCTGCACGGAAACACTGAAGCTTTCTTT CASSLALLHGNTEAFF